This T cell receptor (beta chain) is drawn from a study of blood T cells in healthy people across ages. Study results and limitations: Long-lived donors had more naive CD4+ cells and higher diversity than aged donors. Considered underestimates were the diversity estimates obtained from one million T cells.

Turning to this clonotype: Its target is not known.

Each donor's blood draw was 7.5 to 10 milliliters of peripheral blood. Combining a sample-barcoded 5' primer with a J-beta primer mix, a second PCR ran for about 6 to 12 cycles. Via MiXCR, TCRdb re-called the 5' RACE reads, giving one row per CDR3 protein. The sample shows 780,000 or so distinct CDR3 sequences, 20% to 30% of them seen only once. The CDR3 totals 13 residues. Germline CDR1 and CDR2: DFQATT and SNEGSKA (reference sequence). The V gene lost 3 bases and the J gene lost 0 bases, with 9 bases spanning the gap. The sample was also linked to a second study, of T cells of mothers and their children. That source adds: In each mother, TCR beta CDR3 reads exceeded 10 million; in each child, they numbered around 3 million.

Input material: blood. This clonotype was sampled from a boy younger than 18 in good health. The chain is built from TRBV20-1 and TRBJ2-7; D is possibly TRBD1 (6 bases). This CDR3 reads CSARLDSSYEQYF. CDR3 DNA sequence: TGCAGTGCTAGGCTGGACAGCTCCTACGAGCAGTACTTC.